Included here is one T cell receptor (beta chain) sequence, with context. This clone was picked up a small number of times. Which antigen it targets is not known. No much larger clone exists at a distance of one base, and base qualities are not known. These data come from a study of vaccination effects on CD4 cells after COVID-19 (dated by TCRdb to between 2021 and 2024). Regarding the study in general: To identify antigen-specific CD4+ T cell clonotypes by their expansion, the ViraFEST assay first stimulated PBMC with viral peptide pools and then applied TCR sequencing. Post-vaccine samples across the study were collected a median of 72 days after the second dose, with a range of 14 to 241. Two million PBMC per well were cultured in IMDM with about 5.1% human AB serum, roughly 11 IU/ml IL-2 and gentamicin, plus 10 ug/ml peptides. SARS-CoV-2 spike-specific CD4+ TCR repertoires were compared before and after mRNA vaccination in COVID-19 convalescent patients and in infection-naive vaccine recipients. Altogether, 10 COVID-19 convalescent patients and a few SARS-CoV-2-naive healthy vaccine recipients made up the full study. Cultures from other donors in the study were sequenced with the Oncomine TCR Beta short-read assay on an Illumina iSeq 100. What the authors observed across the whole study: Marked clonal contraction was observed in both infection-induced and vaccine-induced clones at late post-vaccination timepoints, consistent with waning T cell responses. Limitations of the study were the small number of convalescent patients and the absence of early post-infection timepoints. Among healthy vaccine recipients, nearly all vaccine-induced clones were SARS-CoV-2 mono-reactive, and just 1 of 255 was cross-reactive with common cold coronaviruses.

After more than nine days of culture, CD4+ T cells were isolated with the EasySep CD4+ T cell isolation kit. Participants received two doses of either the BNT162b2 or the mRNA-1273 mRNA SARS-CoV-2 vaccine. None of the healthy vaccine recipients had a prior SARS-CoV-2 infection, which was confirmed by nucleocapsid antibody tests that came back negative both before and after vaccination. On days 3 and 7, half of the culture medium was replaced with fresh IL-2-containing medium. Unless noted otherwise, every peptide stimulation condition was cultured in triplicate wells. Using Ficoll-Paque Plus gradient centrifugation, PBMC were separated from whole blood and then either used fresh or cryopreserved at -140C. The QIAamp micro DNA kit was used to extract genomic DNA from the cultured CD4+ T cells. Libraries were made using the immunoSEQ multiplex PCR assay. TCR beta CDR3 sequencing was performed on DNA from the cultured, isolated CD4+ T cells. In the source study's methods: Non-productive TCR sequences were removed, reads were trimmed to the CDR3 region, and CDR3s of at least 7 amino acids were retained. The MANAFEST web app was used to pick out antigen-specific clonotypes by comparing their expansion in peptide wells with that in reference cultures. To count as positive, a clone had to show expansion at FDR<0.05 compared with the reference and with all other wells, an odds ratio above 5, and a frequency above 0.1% in two replicate wells. A clonotype was defined as cross-reactive if the clonotype was significantly expanded both in SARS-CoV-2 spike wells and in at least one common cold coronavirus spike condition. Levenshtein distance calculated with the stringdist R package was used to assess CDR3 similarity, and unrooted trees were constructed with ape in R 3.6.1. TCRdb took this table from immuneACCESS and kept in-frame rearrangements with V and J called. Such tables lack part of the clones; where checked against another copy, unresolved V genes explain under half of the gap, and the rest is unexplained. V, J and clone size derive from that table, while D and trimming were established from the DNA sequence. The sample has about 40,000 clones on record, approximately 70% of them singletons. The leading ten clones occupy roughly 7.7% of the sample.

Sequencing was performed on CD4+ T cells from PBMCs cultured without peptide, taken after COVID-19 vaccination. The TCR originated in a human donor who received a COVID-19 vaccine.

The CDR3 has the sequence CASSLATGTVGGKLFF. The bases read TGTGCCAGCAGCTTAGCCACCGGGACAGTCGGAGGAAAACTGTTTTTT. The rearrangement joined TRBV11-1 to TRBJ1-4; 7 nucleotides in the junction match TRBD1. The germline V and J ends show losses of 0 bases and 10 bases respectively, and no gene match explains 11 bases of the junction. The germline V gene (reference sequence) sets CDR1 to SGHAT and CDR2 to FQDESV. From the cysteine through the phenylalanine, the CDR3 covers 16 amino acids. The read is trimmed to its CDR3 DNA, 48 bases read in frame from base 1.